This T cell receptor beta chain appears in the sequencing data of a study of T cells in Graves' hyperthyroidism and ophthalmopathy. Study information: Blood was drawn when the patient was first diagnosed and still untreated.

Fresh 10 ml peripheral blood yielded PBMCs. In regard to this clonotype: What it recognizes is unknown.

Study observations and caveats: Ophthalmopathy could be told apart from stable hyperthyroidism with a 13 V-J model. In the blood, most expanded thyroid clonotypes above 0.001 appeared as well.

Amplified TCR beta CDR3 regions derived from RNA transcripts. HTBI primers were used for first-round RT-PCR of the TCR CDR3. TCRdb re-analysed the multiplex PCR reads in MiXCR, keeping a single row per CDR3 protein. The profile shows around 570,000 distinct CDR3 sequences, 20% of them singletons. Germline V gene lookup returns CDR1 DFQATT and CDR2 SNEGSKA (reference sequence). J was trimmed by 3 bases and V by 6 bases; bases with no gene match: 11. The CDR3 length is 15 residues. Sequencing input: blood. The chain joins TRBV20-1 to TRBJ1-3, with 7 bases matching TRBD1. The sequence was collected from a man aged 35-49 years with Graves' ophthalmopathy. The CDR3 nucleotides are TGCAGTGCCCGGGACAGCCCGGCGCGTGGAAACACCATATATTTT. Amino acid sequence: CSARDSPARGNTIYF.